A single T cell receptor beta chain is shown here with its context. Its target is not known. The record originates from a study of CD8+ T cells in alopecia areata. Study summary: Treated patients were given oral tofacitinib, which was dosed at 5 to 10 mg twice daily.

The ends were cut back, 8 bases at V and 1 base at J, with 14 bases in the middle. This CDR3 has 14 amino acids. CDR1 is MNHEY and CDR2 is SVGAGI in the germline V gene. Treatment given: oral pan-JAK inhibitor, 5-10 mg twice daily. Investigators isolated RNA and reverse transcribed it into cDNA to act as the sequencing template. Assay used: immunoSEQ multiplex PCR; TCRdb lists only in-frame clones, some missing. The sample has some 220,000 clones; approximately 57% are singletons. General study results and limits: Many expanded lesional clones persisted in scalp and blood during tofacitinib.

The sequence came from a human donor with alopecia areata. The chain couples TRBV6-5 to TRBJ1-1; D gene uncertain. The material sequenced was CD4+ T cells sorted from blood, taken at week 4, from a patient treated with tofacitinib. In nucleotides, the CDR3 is TGTGCCAGCGCCCCTCTGCACACGAACACTGAAGCTTTCTTT. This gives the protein CASAPLHTNTEAFF.